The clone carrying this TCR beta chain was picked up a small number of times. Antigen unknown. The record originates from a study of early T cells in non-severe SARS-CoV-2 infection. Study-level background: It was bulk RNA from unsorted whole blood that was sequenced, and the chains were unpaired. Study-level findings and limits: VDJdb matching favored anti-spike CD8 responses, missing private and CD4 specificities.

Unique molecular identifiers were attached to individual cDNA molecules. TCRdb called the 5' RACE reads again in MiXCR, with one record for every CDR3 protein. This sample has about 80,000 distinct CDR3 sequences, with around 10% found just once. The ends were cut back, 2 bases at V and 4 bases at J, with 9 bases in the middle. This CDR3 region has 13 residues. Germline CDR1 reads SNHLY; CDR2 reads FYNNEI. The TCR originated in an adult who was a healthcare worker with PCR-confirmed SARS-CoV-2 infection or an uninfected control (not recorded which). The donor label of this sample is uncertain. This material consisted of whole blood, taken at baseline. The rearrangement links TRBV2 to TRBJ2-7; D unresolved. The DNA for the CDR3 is TGTGCCAGCAGTGAAACCGACTTATACGAGCAGTACTTC. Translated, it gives CASSETDLYEQYF.